This T cell receptor (beta chain) emerged from a study of cytomegalovirus exposure and HLA in healthy donors. To note about this clone: The antigen remains undetermined.

The PCR made use of 60 Vbeta and 13 Jbeta primers. Only in-frame clones appear in the TCRdb table, and some are missing; sequencing was by immunoSEQ multiplex PCR. The sample carries some 140,000 clones, roughly 77% recorded once. Findings and caveats of the study: The study recorded 150 to 200 TCR beta chains that were cytomegalovirus-associated.

The CDR3 covers 13 residues. Trimming left V 4 bases short and J 6 bases short, with 12 bases between. CDR1 SNHLY and CDR2 FYNNEI come from the germline V gene. Specimen: PBMCs. This receptor was taken from a female donor in good health and CMV-seronegative. J is TRBJ1-2 and V is TRBV2; D remains unclear. The CDR3, as DNA: TGTGCCAGCAGTGCCTCGCAGGTCCATGGCTACACCTTC. It yields the protein CASSASQVHGYTF.